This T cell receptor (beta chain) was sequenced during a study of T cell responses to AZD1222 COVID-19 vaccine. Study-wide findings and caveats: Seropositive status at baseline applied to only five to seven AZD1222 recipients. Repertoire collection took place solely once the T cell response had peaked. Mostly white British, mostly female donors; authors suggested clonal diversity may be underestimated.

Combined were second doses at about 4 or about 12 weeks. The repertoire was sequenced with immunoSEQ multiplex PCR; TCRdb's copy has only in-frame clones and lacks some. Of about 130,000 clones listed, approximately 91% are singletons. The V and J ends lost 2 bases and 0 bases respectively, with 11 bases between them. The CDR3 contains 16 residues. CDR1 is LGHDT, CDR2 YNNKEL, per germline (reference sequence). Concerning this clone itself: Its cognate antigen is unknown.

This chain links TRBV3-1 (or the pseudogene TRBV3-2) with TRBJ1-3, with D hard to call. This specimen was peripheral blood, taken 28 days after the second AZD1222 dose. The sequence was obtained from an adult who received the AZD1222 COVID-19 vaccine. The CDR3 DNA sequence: TGTGCCAGCAGCCAATATCCCCGAAGCTCTGGAAACACCATATATTTT. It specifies CASSQYPRSSGNTIYF.